The next 7 T cell receptor beta chains were all read from a single sample in a study of T cell responses to AZD1222 COVID-19 vaccine. Clones were read by immunoSEQ multiplex PCR, and TCRdb kept only the in-frame ones, dropping some. The sample has around 150,000 clones, less than 95% seen once. The sample in question was peripheral blood, obtained on day 0 of AZD1222 vaccination. The receptors here all came from an adult in good health.

This clone occurred once. The rearrangement uses TRBV5-1 and TRBJ1-3; D ambiguous. The length of the CDR3 is 15 residues. Germline V lookup: CDR1 SGHRS, CDR2 YFSETQ. V was pared by 4 bases and J by 0 bases, with 11 bases between. In nucleotides, the CDR3 is TGCGCCAGCAGCGACGGGCCCTACTCTGGAAACACCATATATTTT. Translated, it gives CASSDGPYSGNTIYF. Variable domain in full (rest from reference TRBV5-1 and TRBJ1-3): KAGVTQTPRYLIKTRGQQVTLSCSPISGHRSVSWYQQTPGQGLQFLFEYFSETQRNKGNFPGRFSGRQFSNSRSEMNVSTLELGDSALYLCASSDGPYSGNTIYFGEGSWLTVV.

The V gene is TRBV24-1, the J gene TRBJ1-1, with D perhaps TRBD1 (6 bases). Germline V gene lookup returns CDR1 KGHDR and CDR2 SFDVKD. V lost 5 bases and J 1 base, leaving 7 bases between the germline ends. This CDR3 spans 13 amino acids. CDR3 loop: CATSVQGNTEAFF. The CDR3, as DNA: TGTGCCACCAGTGTACAGGGGAACACTGAAGCTTTCTTT.

The V call is TRBV11-3, the J call TRBJ2-1; 7 nucleotides match TRBD2. From germline, CDR1 is SGHNT and CDR2 YENEEA. The V and J ends lost 6 bases and 7 bases, in that order; junction bases with no gene match: 9. This CDR3 comprises 14 residues. DNA for the CDR3: TGTGCCAGCAGTCGGGAGGCCCTCAAAAATGAGCAGTTCTTC. This gives the protein CASSREALKNEQFF.

J is TRBJ2-1 and V is TRBV4-2, with 7 bases aligning to TRBD2. The junction had 7 bases not matched to a gene; V was cut back by 6 bases and J by 2 bases. Per the germline V gene, CDR1 is LGHNA and CDR2 is YNFKEQ. This CDR3 is 15 amino acids long. The CDR3 loop reads CASRPTAGAYNEQFF. CDR3 DNA: TGTGCCAGCAGGCCAACGGCGGGAGCCTACAATGAGCAGTTCTTC.

The chain combines TRBV9 with TRBJ2-3, with TRBD2 identical over 9 bases. CDR3 length: 14 amino acids. The ends lost 3 bases at V and 7 bases at J; junction bases unmatched: 6. Germline V gives CDR1 SGDLS, CDR2 YYNGEE. CDR3 loop: CASSGGAGGYTQYF. CDR3 coding DNA: TGTGCCAGCAGCGGAGGAGCGGGGGGCTATACGCAGTATTTT. Full variable domain (rest looked up from reference TRBV9 and TRBJ2-3): DSGVTQTPKHLITATGQRVTLRCSPRSGDLSVYWYQQSLDQGLQFLIQYYNGEERAKGNILERFSAQQFPDLHSELNLSSLELGDSALYFCASSGGAGGYTQYFGPGTRLTVL.

The V and J genes are TRBV5-1 and TRBJ1-1; TRBD1 matches 9 bases. The CDR3 is 15 amino acids. CDR1 and CDR2 (germline): SGHRS, YFSETQ. V lost 0 bases and J lost 6; bases outside the gene matches: 6. CDR3 DNA: TGCGCCAGCAGCTTGGAGGGACAGGGAGGGTCTGAAGCTTTCTTT. The encoded protein is CASSLEGQGGSEAFF.

This clone occurred once. The chain carries TRBV4-1 and TRBJ2-1; tentative D call: TRBD2 (6 bases). This CDR3 is built from 15 residues. V lost 0 bases, J lost 7 bases, and 13 bases lay in between. Germline V gene data show CDR1 as MGHRA and CDR2 as YSYEKL. The DNA for the CDR3 is TGCGCCAGCAGCCAAGATGCCGGGAGAGGGAATGAGCAGTTCTTC. Residues: CASSQDAGRGNEQFF.